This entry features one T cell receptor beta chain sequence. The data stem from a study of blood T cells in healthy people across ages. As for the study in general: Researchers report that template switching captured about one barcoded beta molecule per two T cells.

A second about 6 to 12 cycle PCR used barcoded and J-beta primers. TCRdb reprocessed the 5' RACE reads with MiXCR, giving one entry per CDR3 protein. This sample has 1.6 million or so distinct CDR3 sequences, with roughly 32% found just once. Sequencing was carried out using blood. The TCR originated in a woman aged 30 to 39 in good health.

The CDR3 region is CASSPGTYEQFF. The CDR3 DNA is TGTGCCAGCTCACCAGGAACGTATGAGCAGTTCTTC. The rearrangement joins TRBV18 to TRBJ2-1, with D unclear. From germline, CDR1 is KGHSH and CDR2 LQKENI. The V end was cut by 2 bases, the J end by 8 bases, with 7 bases between. CDR3 size: 12 residues.